This TCR beta chain was sequenced in a study of T cells after yellow fever vaccination. General observations from the study: Abundant clonotypes from the bulk population could have been carried over as contaminants into FACS-sorted repertoires. A small share of clonotypes appeared in both CD4 and CD8 compartments. Boosting was followed by the reappearance of most primary-vaccination clones (approximately 97% CD4, more than 70% CD8). The secondary T-cell response peaked on day 5, not day 15, but was weaker.

TCRdb recomputed calls from the 5' RACE reads with MiXCR, one row per CDR3 protein. The sample shows more than 250,000 distinct CDR3 sequences, around 6.8% of them seen only once. On this clonotype: The target antigen is unknown.

Trimming cost V 2 bases and J 6 bases, with 11 bases left between them. CDR3 length: 14 residues. Germline values: CDR1 ENHRY, CDR2 SYGVKD. The chain combines TRBV10-3 with TRBJ2-1; D gene ambiguous. The sequenced sample was PBMCs, obtained about 41 days after the first yellow fever vaccination. This receptor was obtained from a man younger than 35 who received the YFV17D yellow fever vaccine. The CDR3 DNA reads TGTGCCATCAGTGAGCAGGCTGGAATCAATGAGCAGTTCTTC. It translates to CAISEQAGINEQFF.